These 14 T cell receptor beta chains were sequenced from one sample in a study of PD-L1 blockade in urothelial cancer (dated by TCRdb to the late 2010s). Library prep was done by the immunoSEQ multiplex PCR assay. Not all clones reach the TCRdb copy of this immuneACCESS table, which keeps in-frame sequences only. Checked studies attribute under half of the gap to unresolved V genes and leave the rest unexplained. For this sample the table gives 53,000 or so clones, of which around 89% were detected only once. Under 2.5% of the sample goes to the ten largest clones. What the time point label conveys for this sample: peripheral blood 6 weeks after treatment start. The sample here was PBMCs, taken around atezolizumab (anti-PD-L1) treatment. All receptors come from a man aged 55 to 70 with urothelial cancer.

The rearrangement joins TRBV6-1 to TRBJ2-3; 9 nucleotides match TRBD2. The CDR3 has 14 residues. V lost 9 bases to trimming and J lost 5 bases; unmatched junction nucleotides: 9. Germline V lookup: CDR1 MNHNS, CDR2 SASEGT. This chain's CDR3 is CASSIAGVGDTQYF. CDR3 bases: TGTGCCAGTTCGATAGCGGGAGTGGGAGATACGCAGTATTTT.

The rearrangement links TRBV10-3 to TRBJ2-7; 9 bases align to TRBD1. J gave up 2 bases and V 6 bases, and 2 bases lay outside the gene matches. This CDR3 has 13 residues. CDR1 is ENHRY and CDR2 is SYGVKD in the germline V gene. Here the CDR3 reads CAISGTGTYEQYF. The CDR3 region has the DNA TGTGCCATCAGCGGGACAGGGACCTACGAGCAGTACTTC.

V gene TRBV6-5 combines with J gene TRBJ2-3; D perhaps matches TRBD2 (6 bases). The ends were cut back, 5 bases at V and 8 bases at J, with 17 bases in the middle. The CDR3 totals 14 residues. CDR1 and CDR2 (germline): MNHEY, SVGAGI. This CDR3 reads CASSVVEGIGTQYF. The CDR3 nucleotides read TGTGCCAGCAGTGTCGTGGAGGGCATTGGTACGCAGTATTTT.

The chain employs TRBV28 and TRBJ1-3; 7 bases match TRBD1. The CDR3 runs 17 residues. The V gene's germline CDR1 is MDHEN and CDR2 SYDVKM. V lost 5 bases and J lost 0; bases outside the gene matches: 10. CDR3 in amino acids: CASSTTGNSRSGNTIYF. CDR3 bases: TGTGCCAGCAGTACGACAGGGAATTCTCGCTCTGGAAACACCATATATTTT. Drawing the rest from reference TRBV28 and TRBJ1-3, the complete variable domain is DVKVTQSSRYLVKRTGEKVFLECVQDMDHENMFWYRQDPGLGLRLIYFSYDVKMKEKGDIPEGYSVSREKKERFSLILESASTNQTSMYLCASSTTGNSRSGNTIYFGEGSWLTVV.

This chain joins TRBV10-2 and TRBJ1-1; D gene ambiguous. V lost 0 bases and J 11 bases, leaving 7 bases between the germline ends. The CDR3 extends over 11 amino acids. Per germline, CDR1 WSHSY and CDR2 SAAADI. The CDR3 DNA reads TGCGCCAGCAGTGAGTCGACTTCCGCTTTCTTT. It translates to CASSESTSAFF.

CDR3 DNA: TGTGCCAGCAGGACGGGTCGTACGATCTATGGCTACACCTTC. Protein sequence: CASRTGRTIYGYTF. The chain is built from TRBV6-1 and TRBJ1-2, with D hard to call. CDR3 length: 14 residues. Trimming left V 6 bases short and J 4 bases short, with 15 bases between. The V gene's germline CDR1 is MNHNS and CDR2 SASEGT.

This clone was recorded only once. The chain has TRBV4-3 and TRBJ2-1; 9 bases agree with TRBD1. The CDR3 runs to 17 residues. V lost 1 base to trimming and J lost 4 bases; unmatched junction nucleotides: 8. The V gene's germline CDR1 is LGHNA and CDR2 YSLEER. In DNA form, the CDR3 reads TGCGCCAGCAGCCAAGCTACCGGGACAGGGATTTACAATGAGCAGTTCTTC. It translates to CASSQATGTGIYNEQFF.

The rearrangement uses TRBV6-4 and TRBJ1-1; unclear D gene. Trimming removed 4 bases at V and 4 bases at J, with 10 bases between. The germline CDR1 and CDR2 sequences are MRHNA and SNTAGT. The CDR3 is 13 residues long. DNA for the CDR3: TGTGCCAGCAGTGTAGAGGGTGGCACTGAAGCTTTCTTT. Amino acids: CASSVEGGTEAFF.

This chain links TRBV28 with TRBJ1-1; 7 nucleotides line up with TRBD1. Germline assignment: CDR1 MDHEN and CDR2 SYDVKM. The CDR3 extends over 14 amino acids. V lost 7 bases and J lost 0; bases outside the gene matches: 5. CDR3 loop: CASIEGQLNTEAFF. CDR3 sequence (DNA): TGTGCCAGCATCGAGGGACAGCTGAACACTGAAGCTTTCTTT.

Only one count was recorded for this clone. The chain is built from TRBV9 and TRBJ2-5; TRBD2 aligns across 10 bases. The CDR3 loop spans 15 amino acids. Germline CDR1 is SGDLS and CDR2 is YYNGEE. Losses at the gene ends were 6 bases for V and 7 bases for J; bases not matched to a gene: 12. This chain's CDR3 is CASTGSGGQDPTQYF. The CDR3, as DNA: TGTGCCAGCACCGGTAGCGGGGGGCAGGATCCGACCCAGTACTTC.

This rearrangement joins TRBV30 to TRBJ1-2; D ambiguous. Trimming stripped 5 bases from V and 2 bases from J, with 15 bases between. The CDR3 spans 14 residues. Germline V CDR1 and CDR2: GTSNPN, SVGIG (reference sequence). CDR3 coding DNA: TGTGCCTGGGCGACGAGGCTAAAGAACTATGGCTACACCTTC. Translated, it gives CAWATRLKNYGYTF.

The V and J genes are TRBV29-1 and TRBJ2-1; TRBD1 matches at 7 bases. The CDR3 is made up of 16 amino acids. In germline, CDR1 is SQVTM, CDR2 ANQGSEA. V lost 4 bases and J lost 0; bases outside the gene matches: 9. The CDR3 sequence: CSVGEGTVFSYNEQFF. The CDR3 region has the DNA TGCAGCGTTGGGGAAGGGACAGTTTTCTCCTACAATGAGCAGTTCTTC.

The CDR3 bases are TGCGCCAGCAGCCAAGATCACGGCGGGAAATACAATGAGCAGTTCTTC. This codes for CASSQDHGGKYNEQFF. The chain carries TRBV4-3 and TRBJ2-1, with D tentatively TRBD2 (6 bases). This CDR3 has 16 amino acids. The germline V gene has CDR1 LGHNA and CDR2 YSLEER. V dropped 0 bases and J dropped 4 bases, with 13 bases sitting between them.

The chain couples TRBV5-4 to TRBJ2-1; D is ambiguous. This CDR3 is built from 14 residues. In germline, CDR1 is SGHNT, CDR2 YYREEE (reference sequence). Trimming took off 3 bases at V and 4 bases at J, with 11 bases between the two ends. The CDR3 loop reads CASSSATAYNEQFF. The CDR3 nucleotides read TGTGCCAGCAGCTCAGCGACGGCATACAATGAGCAGTTCTTC.